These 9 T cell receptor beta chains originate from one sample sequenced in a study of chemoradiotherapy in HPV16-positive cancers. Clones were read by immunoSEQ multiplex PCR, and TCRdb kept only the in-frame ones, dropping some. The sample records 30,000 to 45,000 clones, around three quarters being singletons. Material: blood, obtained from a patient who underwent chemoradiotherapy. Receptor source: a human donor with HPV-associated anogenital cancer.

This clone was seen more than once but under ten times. The CDR3 loop is CASRDRQGSLPQHF. CDR3 DNA sequence: TGTGCCAGCAGGGACAGGCAAGGATCCCTGCCCCAGCATTTT. V and J are TRBV6-5 and TRBJ1-5; 7 bases agree with TRBD1. The junction had 11 bases not matched to a gene; V was cut back by 6 bases and J by 9 bases. Germline loops: CDR1 MNHEY, CDR2 SVGAGI. The CDR3 is made up of 14 amino acids.

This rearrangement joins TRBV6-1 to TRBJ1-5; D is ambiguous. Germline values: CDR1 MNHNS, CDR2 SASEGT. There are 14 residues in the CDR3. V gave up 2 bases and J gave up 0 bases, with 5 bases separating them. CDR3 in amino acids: CASSEMYSNQPQHF. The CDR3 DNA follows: TGTGCCAGCAGTGAAATGTATAGCAATCAGCCCCAGCATTTT.

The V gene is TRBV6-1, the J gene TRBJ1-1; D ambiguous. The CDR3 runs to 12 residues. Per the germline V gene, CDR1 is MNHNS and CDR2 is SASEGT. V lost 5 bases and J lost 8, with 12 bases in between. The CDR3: CASSRQFVEAFF. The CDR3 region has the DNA TGTGCCAGCAGTCGCCAGTTTGTGGAAGCTTTCTTT.

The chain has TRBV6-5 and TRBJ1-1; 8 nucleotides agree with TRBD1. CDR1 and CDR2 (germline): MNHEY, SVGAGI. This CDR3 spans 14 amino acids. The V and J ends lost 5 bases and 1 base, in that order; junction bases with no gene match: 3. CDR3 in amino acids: CASSLQGENTEAFF. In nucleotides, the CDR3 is TGTGCCAGCAGTCTACAGGGGGAGAACACTGAAGCTTTCTTT.

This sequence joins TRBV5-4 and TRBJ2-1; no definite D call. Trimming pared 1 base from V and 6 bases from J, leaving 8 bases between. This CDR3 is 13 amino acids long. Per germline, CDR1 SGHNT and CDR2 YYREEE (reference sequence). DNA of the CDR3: TGTGCCAGCAGCTTGCCACGGGCCAATGAGCAGTTCTTC. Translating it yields CASSLPRANEQFF.

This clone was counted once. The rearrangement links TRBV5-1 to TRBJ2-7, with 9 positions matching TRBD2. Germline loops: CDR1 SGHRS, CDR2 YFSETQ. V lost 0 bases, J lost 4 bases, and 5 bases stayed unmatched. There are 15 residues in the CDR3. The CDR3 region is CASSLVPSGTYEQYF. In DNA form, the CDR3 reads TGCGCCAGCAGCTTGGTCCCTAGCGGGACATACGAGCAGTACTTC.

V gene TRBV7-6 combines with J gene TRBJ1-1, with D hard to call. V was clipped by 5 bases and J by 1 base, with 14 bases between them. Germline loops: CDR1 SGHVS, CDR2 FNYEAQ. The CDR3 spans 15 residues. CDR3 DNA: TGTGCCAGCAGCACGAGAGGTTTATCGAACACTGAAGCTTTCTTT. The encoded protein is CASSTRGLSNTEAFF.

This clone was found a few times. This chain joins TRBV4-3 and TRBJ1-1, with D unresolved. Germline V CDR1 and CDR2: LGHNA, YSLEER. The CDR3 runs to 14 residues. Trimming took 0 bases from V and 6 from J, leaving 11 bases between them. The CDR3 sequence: CASSQDTGRPEAFF. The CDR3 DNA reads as TGCGCCAGCAGCCAAGACACGGGGAGGCCTGAAGCTTTCTTT.

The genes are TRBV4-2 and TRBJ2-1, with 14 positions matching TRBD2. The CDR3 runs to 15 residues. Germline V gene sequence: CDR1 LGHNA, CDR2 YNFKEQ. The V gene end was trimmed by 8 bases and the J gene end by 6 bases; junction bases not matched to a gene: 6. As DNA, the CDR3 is TGTGCCAGCGAAGGACTAGCGGGGGGTCGCAATGAGCAGTTCTTC. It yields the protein CASEGLAGGRNEQFF.